The clone carrying this T cell receptor (beta chain) has ten or more counts. This sample was included in a study of CD8+CD57+ T cells in acquired aplastic anemia. Both TCR beta VDJ combination and CDR3 sequence profiling were carried out. Genomic DNA was the template for this profiling. Each CDR3 protein is one row after TCRdb ran MiXCR on the reads. The repertoire holds about 180,000 distinct CDR3 sequences, with 45% to 60% as singletons. This CDR3 has 14 residues. The ends were cut back, 4 bases at V and 3 bases at J, with 11 bases in the middle. Germline lookup yields CDR1 LNHDA and CDR2 SQIVND (reference sequence). The patients chosen for sequencing had shown expansion of CD8+CD57+ cells (detected by flow cytometry).

This TCR was sampled from a human donor with aplastic anemia. Material for sequencing was sorted CD4+, CD8+, or CD8+CD57+ T cells (not recorded which) from PBMCs. J is TRBJ2-3 and V is TRBV19, with D possibly being TRBD1 (6 bases). As DNA, the CDR3 is TGTGCCAGTAGTAACTACAGGGTAACAGATACGCAGTATTTT. Its protein is CASSNYRVTDTQYF.